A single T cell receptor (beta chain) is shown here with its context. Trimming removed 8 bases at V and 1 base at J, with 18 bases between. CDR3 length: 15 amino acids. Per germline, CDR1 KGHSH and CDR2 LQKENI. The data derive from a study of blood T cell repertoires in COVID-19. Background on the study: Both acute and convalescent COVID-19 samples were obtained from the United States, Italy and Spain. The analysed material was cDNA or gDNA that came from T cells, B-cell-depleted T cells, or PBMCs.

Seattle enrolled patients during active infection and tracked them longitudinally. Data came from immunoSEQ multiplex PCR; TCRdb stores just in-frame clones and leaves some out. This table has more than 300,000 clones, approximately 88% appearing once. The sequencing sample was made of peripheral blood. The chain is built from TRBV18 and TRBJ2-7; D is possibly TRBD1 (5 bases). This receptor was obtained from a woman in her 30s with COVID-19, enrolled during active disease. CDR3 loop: CASTPGADGSYEQYF. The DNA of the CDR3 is TGTGCCAGCACCCCTGGGGCGGACGGATCCTACGAGCAGTACTTC. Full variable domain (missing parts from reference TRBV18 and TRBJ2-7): NAGVMQNPRHLVRRRGQEARLRCSPMKGHSHVYWYRQLPEEGLKFMVYLQKENIIDESGMPKERFSAEFPKEGPSILRIQQVVRGDSAAYFCASTPGADGSYEQYFGPGTRLTVT.